The 15 T cell receptor beta chains below all came from one sample that was sequenced in a study of T cell repertoires in cytomegalovirus infection. No antigen is known for these receptors. TCRdb recomputed calls from the reads with MiXCR, one row per CDR3 protein. The profile shows about 830,000 distinct CDR3 sequences, approximately 29% of them singletons. The starting material was cultured CD8+ T cells from PBMCs, obtained from culture after CMV antigen stimulation. These receptors were collected from a human donor in good health (CMV status not recorded). Some clones in this sample may be carry-over from other donors' samples.

The gene calls are TRBV6-2 or TRBV6-3 and TRBJ2-1, with 12 bases lining up with TRBD2. Germline assignment: CDR1 MNHEY and CDR2 SVGEGT. CDR3 length: 15 residues. Trimming took 7 bases from V and 9 from J; bases not matched to a gene: 10. The CDR3 region is CASKETSGGVVEQFF. Here the CDR3 DNA reads TGTGCCAGCAAGGAGACTAGCGGGGGTGTGGTTGAGCAGTTCTTC.

This clonotype was detected a few times. The chain is built from TRBV9 and TRBJ2-1, with 11 bases lining up with TRBD2. CDR3 length equals 15 residues. V was pared by 2 bases and J by 5 bases, with 3 bases of the junction left unmatched. Germline V lookup: CDR1 SGDLS, CDR2 YYNGEE. CDR3 DNA: TGTGCCAGCAGCGTTAGCGGGGGGGATCACAATGAGCAGTTCTTC. This gives the protein CASSVSGGDHNEQFF.

This clonotype was seen only a few times. The chain uses TRBV7-9 and TRBJ2-1, with D tentatively TRBD1 (6 bases). Germline values: CDR1 SEHNR, CDR2 FQNEAQ (reference sequence). This CDR3 is built from 18 residues. V was trimmed by 5 bases and J by 0 bases, leaving 20 bases between them. The CDR3 here is CASSPTQGHSSSYNEQFF. CDR3 DNA: TGTGCCAGCAGCCCAACCCAGGGACATTCGAGCTCCTACAATGAGCAGTTCTTC.

This clonotype was seen a handful of times. The rearrangement links TRBV6-4 to TRBJ2-1; D is perhaps TRBD2 (5 bases). CDR1 is MRHNA, CDR2 SNTAGT, per germline. The CDR3 covers 13 residues. The V and J ends lost 1 base and 7 bases respectively, with 8 bases between them. For the CDR3, the DNA is TGTGCCAGCAGTGACTACCCGGGGAATGAGCAGTTCTTC. Its protein is CASSDYPGNEQFF.

This clonotype has just one count. The chain recombines TRBV6-8 with TRBJ2-1; tentatively, D is TRBD1 (7 bases). The CDR3 spans 15 residues. Germline V lookup: CDR1 MNHGY, CDR2 SAAAGT. Trimming took 5 bases from V and 8 from J, leaving 19 bases between them. In DNA form, the CDR3 reads TGTGCCAGCAGTCACGGGGGACAAGGGGGCCATGAGCAGTTCTTC. Its translation: CASSHGGQGGHEQFF.

The chain has TRBV25-1 and TRBJ1-4, with D possibly matching TRBD1 (6 bases). The CDR3 sequence is 15 residues long. CDR1 is MGHDK, CDR2 SYGVNS, per germline. The ends were cut back, 3 bases at V and 6 bases at J, with 14 bases in the middle. The CDR3 sequence: CASSEHRVVDEKLFF. In nucleotides, the CDR3 is TGTGCCAGCAGTGAGCACAGGGTAGTGGATGAAAAACTGTTTTTT.

This clonotype was recorded a few times. V is TRBV2 and J is TRBJ2-4; 9 nucleotides line up with TRBD1. The germline V gene has CDR1 SNHLY and CDR2 FYNNEI. V trimming: 8 bases; J trimming: 4 bases; junction bases outside the gene matches: 0. This CDR3 has 12 amino acids. This CDR3 is CASGTGKNIQYF. The CDR3 nucleotides are TGTGCCAGCGGGACAGGGAAAAACATTCAGTACTTC.

The rearrangement joins TRBV9 to TRBJ2-1; TRBD2 matches at 10 bases. V trimming: 3 bases; J trimming: 3 bases; junction bases outside the gene matches: 3. This CDR3 has 15 amino acids. Germline CDR1 and CDR2: SGDLS and YYNGEE. CDR3 coding DNA: TGTGCCAGCAGCGGTAGCGGGGGGCACTACAATGAGCAGTTCTTC. This translates into CASSGSGGHYNEQFF.

This chain joins TRBV20-1 and TRBJ2-7; 7 positions agree with TRBD1. Germline loops: CDR1 DFQATT, CDR2 SNEGSKA (reference sequence). The CDR3 contains 13 residues. Trimming removed 1 base from V and 4 bases from J; junction bases left unmatched: 4. CDR3 sequence: CSARGGQNYEQYF. The CDR3 coding sequence is TGCAGTGCTAGAGGGGGACAGAATTACGAGCAGTACTTC.

V usage is TRBV19 and J usage is TRBJ2-1; D possibly corresponds to TRBD1 (5 bases). CDR1 is LNHDA, CDR2 SQIVND, per germline (reference sequence). Trimming stripped 1 base from V and 0 bases from J, with 10 bases between. This CDR3 region has 16 residues. The CDR3 spells CASSIGTKVSYNEQFF. The CDR3 DNA is TGTGCCAGTAGTATAGGGACAAAAGTCTCCTACAATGAGCAGTTCTTC.

This clonotype occurred a few times. The V and J genes are TRBV7-9 and TRBJ1-6; TRBD1 matches 8 bases. The germline CDR1 and CDR2 sequences are SEHNR and FQNEAQ (reference sequence). Unmatched junction bases numbered 6, after V lost 4 bases and J lost 7 bases. CDR3 length equals 15 residues. This CDR3 is CASSSWDRLNSPLHF. The CDR3 DNA sequence: TGTGCCAGCAGCTCATGGGACAGGCTAAATTCACCCCTCCACTTT.

CDR3 residues: CASSYPAGTQYF. The DNA of the CDR3 is TGTGCCAGCAGTTACCCTGCAGGGACCCAGTACTTC. J is TRBJ2-5 and V is TRBV6-5; the D is unclear. The CDR3 sequence is 12 residues long. V was clipped by 2 bases and J by 7 bases, with 8 bases between them. The germline V gene has CDR1 MNHEY and CDR2 SVGAGI.

V and J are TRBV10-3 and TRBJ2-1; tentative D call: TRBD2 (5 bases). The CDR3 length is 15 residues. The germline V and J ends were trimmed by 4 bases and 3 bases, with 13 bases remaining between them. In germline, CDR1 is ENHRY, CDR2 SYGVKD. This CDR3 reads CAISVEGSVYNEQFF. As DNA, the CDR3 is TGTGCCATCAGTGTTGAGGGCAGCGTCTACAATGAGCAGTTCTTC.

The rearrangement links TRBV7-6 to TRBJ2-7, with 14 positions matching TRBD2. The CDR3 runs to 16 residues. Trimming cost V 5 bases and J 2 bases; bases outside gene matches: 5. Germline-derived CDR1 and CDR2 are SGHVS and FNYEAQ. The CDR3 sequence: CASSEGTSGSPYEQYF. The CDR3 coding sequence is TGTGCCAGCAGCGAAGGGACTAGCGGGAGTCCCTACGAGCAGTACTTC.

This rearrangement joins TRBV2 to TRBJ2-3; 7 nucleotides match TRBD2. CDR3 length: 17 residues. Germline assignment: CDR1 SNHLY and CDR2 FYNNEI. Trimming at V came to 2 bases and at J to 0 bases, leaving 8 bases not matched to a gene. CDR3 DNA sequence: TGTGCCAGCAGTGAAACCCCGGGACTACCGAGCACAGATACGCAGTATTTT. Protein: CASSETPGLPSTDTQYF. The full variable domain, with the rest looked up from reference TRBV2 and TRBJ2-3, is EPEVTQTPSHQVTQMGQEVILRCVPISNHLYFYWYRQILGQKVEFLVSFYNNEISEKSEIFDDQFSVERPDGSNFTLKIRSTKLEDSAMYFCASSETPGLPSTDTQYFGPGTRLTVL.